The 27 T cell receptor beta chains below were found in one sample sequenced in a study of regulatory T cells in long-lasting Graves disease. Time point specified: persistent/refractory GD, antithyroid drugs over 5 years with positive TRAb. PBMC-derived RNA was used for the TCR library. Construction of the TCR beta libraries employed iRepertoire HTBI primers in conjunction with Arm-PCR of CDR3 regions. MiXCR was run by TCRdb on the multiplex PCR reads, yielding one entry per CDR3 protein. This sample has more than 650,000 distinct CDR3 sequences; around 30% occur once, and the top ten carry about two fifths. Sequencing was performed on peripheral blood mononuclear cells (PBMCs), taken when the disease was refractory, from a patient treated with antithyroid drugs. These receptors came from a female donor with Graves disease.

The genes are TRBV19 and TRBJ1-1, with 7 positions matching TRBD1. CDR3 size: 14 residues. J lost 4 bases, V lost 6 bases, and 8 bases had no gene match. Germline CDR1 and CDR2: LNHDA and SQIVND (reference sequence). DNA for the CDR3: TGTGCCAGTAGGACGACAGGGTCTGGCACTGAAGCTTTCTTT. Protein sequence: CASRTTGSGTEAFF.

The chain combines TRBV12-3 or TRBV12-4 with TRBJ1-6; the match to TRBD1 covers 7 bases. Unmatched junction bases numbered 7, after V lost 5 bases and J lost 6 bases. The length of the CDR3 is 15 residues. This CDR3 reads CASSPGGAGNSPLHF. CDR3 sequence (DNA): TGTGCCAGCAGTCCAGGGGGGGCAGGTAATTCACCCCTCCACTTT.

The rearrangement links TRBV11-2 to TRBJ1-1; 7 nucleotides align to TRBD1. J was trimmed by 4 bases and V by 6 bases; bases with no gene match: 5. The CDR3 runs to 13 residues. Germline V gives CDR1 SGHAT, CDR2 FQNNGV. The CDR3 spells CASRWSGGTEAFF. CDR3 in DNA: TGTGCCAGCAGGTGGTCAGGGGGCACTGAAGCTTTCTTT.

In this sample, this clonotype turned up a few times. J is TRBJ1-2 and V is TRBV18; weak D call: TRBD1 (5 bases). Germline lookup yields CDR1 KGHSH and CDR2 LQKENI. V was pared by 5 bases and J by 7 bases, with 8 bases between. CDR3 length equals 11 residues. CDR3 sequence: CASSSTVGYTF. CDR3 nucleotide sequence: TGTGCCAGCTCATCGACAGTTGGCTACACCTTC.

Many counts were recorded for this clonotype. This rearrangement joins TRBV28 to TRBJ1-5; D is unclear. The CDR3 has 13 residues. CDR1 MDHEN and CDR2 SYDVKM come from the germline V gene. V lost 8 bases, J lost 7 bases, and 15 bases lay in between. The CDR3 reads CASADEGRQPQHF. CDR3 sequence (DNA): TGTGCCAGCGCCGATGAGGGCCGGCAGCCCCAGCATTTT.

CDR3 nucleotides: TGTGCCTGGAGTGTAGGCGGGAGGAGCAATCAGCCCCAGCATTTT. Its protein product is CAWSVGGRSNQPQHF. The V gene is TRBV30, the J gene TRBJ1-5, with unresolved D. Per germline, CDR1 GTSNPN and CDR2 SVGIG (reference sequence). The CDR3 runs 15 residues. The V end was cut by 0 bases, the J end by 1 base, with 10 bases between.

V gene TRBV11-2 combines with J gene TRBJ1-2; 10 nucleotides line up with TRBD1. Germline-derived CDR1 and CDR2 are SGHAT and FQNNGV. Losses at the gene ends were 4 bases for V and 4 bases for J; bases not matched to a gene: 6. The CDR3 loop spans 15 amino acids. The CDR3 DNA is TGTGCCAGCAGCTCGGGACAGGGGAAAAGCTATGGCTACACCTTC. It specifies CASSSGQGKSYGYTF.

This clonotype came up many times. The CDR3 coding sequence is TGCGCCAGCGCCAAAGGAGGGAACACTGAAGCTTTCTTT. Translated: CASAKGGNTEAFF. This chain links TRBV5-1 with TRBJ1-1; D not resolved. CDR1 is SGHRS and CDR2 is YFSETQ in the germline V gene. The CDR3 spans 13 residues. Trimming pared 7 bases from V and 1 base from J, leaving 11 bases between.

This clonotype was observed at least ten times. This chain connects TRBV28 to TRBJ1-5, with a possible D match to TRBD1 (5 bases). Germline loops: CDR1 MDHEN, CDR2 SYDVKM. V was shortened by 3 bases and J by 0 bases, with 9 bases between the two germline ends. CDR3 length: 15 residues. CDR3 in DNA: TGTGCCAGCAGTTTTCCGGACAATAGCAATCAGCCCCAGCATTTT. As protein: CASSFPDNSNQPQHF.

The V gene is TRBV29-1, the J gene TRBJ1-2; 8 bases are shared with TRBD1. The CDR3 spans 16 residues. V dropped 6 bases and J dropped 3; count of bases not matched to a gene: 15. The germline V gene encodes CDR1 SQVTM and CDR2 ANQGSEA. The CDR3 DNA reads TGCAGCGTGAAAAGAGGAGCAGGGGGCGACTACTATGGCTACACCTTC. Translation: CSVKRGAGGDYYGYTF.

The chain is built from TRBV10-1 and TRBJ2-1; 13 positions agree with TRBD2. Unmatched junction bases numbered 4, after V lost 2 bases and J lost 9 bases. The CDR3 loop spans 15 amino acids. Germline V CDR1 and CDR2: WNHNN, SYGVQD (reference sequence). The CDR3: CASSETGLAGVEQFF. DNA of the CDR3: TGCGCCAGCAGTGAGACCGGACTAGCGGGGGTTGAGCAGTTCTTC.

This clonotype was observed a handful of times. The chain is built from TRBV28 and TRBJ1-1; 7 nucleotides match TRBD1. This CDR3 is 15 amino acids long. Germline V lookup: CDR1 MDHEN, CDR2 SYDVKM. The trim removed 6 bases at V and 3 bases at J, leaving 10 bases unmatched. For the CDR3, the DNA is TGTGCCAGCAGACTACCCCCGGGACAGCACACTGAAGCTTTCTTT. It encodes CASRLPPGQHTEAFF.

Points on this clonotype: A much larger clone differs by one base, so this may be a read error. The rearrangement joins TRBV2 to TRBJ2-3, with D perhaps matching TRBD2 (6 bases). Germline V gives CDR1 SNHLY, CDR2 FYNNEI. The CDR3 spans 17 residues. For the CDR3, the DNA is TGTGCCAGCAGTGAACGGGGGTTGGGGGGTTGGACCTACGAGCAGTGCTTC. It translates to CASSERGLGGWTYEQCF.

The CDR3 region has the DNA TGCGCCAGCACCCTCGATGGGGGAGGGCCCGCAGATACGCAGTATTTT. Amino acid sequence: CASTLDGGGPADTQYF. The V call is TRBV5-1, the J call TRBJ2-3, with 7 nucleotides matching TRBD2. In germline, CDR1 is SGHRS, CDR2 YFSETQ. V lost 6 bases, J lost 4 bases, and 14 bases stayed unmatched. The CDR3 is 16 residues long.

The chain couples TRBV19 to TRBJ1-5; D remains unclear. The CDR3 runs to 14 residues. Trimming took 5 bases from V and 3 from J, leaving 11 bases between them. The germline V gene encodes CDR1 LNHDA and CDR2 SQIVND (reference sequence). In nucleotides, the CDR3 is TGTGCCAGTAGTTCGGCAGGAGCCAATCAGCCCCAGCATTTT. Encoded protein: CASSSAGANQPQHF.

In its sample, this clonotype was seen a few times. The rearrangement links TRBV11-2 to TRBJ2-5; D possibly corresponds to TRBD1 (6 bases). The CDR3 totals 13 residues. Trimming removed 5 bases from V and 9 bases from J, with 16 bases in between. The germline V gene has CDR1 SGHAT and CDR2 FQNNGV. The CDR3 is CASSTTGRRAQYF. The CDR3 DNA sequence: TGTGCCAGCAGCACTACAGGGAGAAGGGCCCAGTACTTC. The complete variable domain, with remaining parts taken from reference TRBV11-2 and TRBJ2-5, reads EAGVAQSPRYKIIEKRQSVAFWCNPISGHATLYWYQQILGQGPKLLIQFQNNGVVDDSQLPKDRFSAERLKGVDSTLKIQPAKLEDSAVYLCASSTTGRRAQYFGPGTRLLVL.

The J gene is TRBJ2-5, the V gene TRBV6-2 or TRBV6-3; D might be TRBD1 or TRBD2, each matching 5 bases. The CDR3 length is 14 residues. V lost 4 bases to trimming and J lost 4 bases, with 13 bases between them. Germline-derived CDR1 and CDR2 are MNHEY and SVGEGT. The CDR3 DNA reads TGTGCCAGCAGTTTCACCGGGACGACAGAGACCCAGTACTTC. This codes for CASSFTGTTETQYF.

This clonotype was observed many times. The DNA for the CDR3 is TGTGCCAGCAGTGGGGACAATAATTCACCCCTCCACTTT. Encoded protein: CASSGDNNSPLHF. The chain employs TRBV6-4 and TRBJ1-6, with D possibly matching TRBD1 (6 bases). This CDR3 region has 13 residues. With 4 bases removed from V and 5 bases from J, the gap between germline ends came to 6 bases. In germline, CDR1 is MRHNA, CDR2 SNTAGT.

The sample holds a few counts of this clonotype. J is TRBJ1-3 and V is TRBV30, with unresolved D. The length of the CDR3 is 15 residues. V dropped 0 bases and J dropped 0 bases, with 9 bases sitting between them. Germline lookup yields CDR1 GTSNPN and CDR2 SVGIG (reference sequence). The CDR3 loop is CAWSVGQLSGNTIYF. CDR3 nucleotides: TGTGCCTGGAGTGTTGGCCAACTCTCTGGAAACACCATATATTTT.

The chain uses TRBV3-1 and TRBJ1-1, with D unclear. This CDR3 spans 14 amino acids. V dropped 3 bases and J dropped 0 bases, with 8 bases sitting between them. Germline CDR1 and CDR2: LGHDT and YNNKEL (reference sequence). DNA for the CDR3: TGTGCCAGCAGCCACCGGGTCTTGAACACTGAAGCTTTCTTT. Protein: CASSHRVLNTEAFF.

The chain is built from TRBV7-9 and TRBJ2-5, with D hard to call. Germline V gives CDR1 SEHNR, CDR2 FQNEAQ (reference sequence). There are 12 residues in the CDR3. Trimming stripped 5 bases from V and 6 bases from J, with 10 bases between. Written as DNA, the CDR3 is TGTGCCAGCAGCCAACTTGGGAAGACCCAGTACTTC. It encodes CASSQLGKTQYF.

In DNA, the CDR3 is TGTGCCAGCTCAACAGACAGTCTTGGGGCTTATGGCTACACCTTC. Amino acids: CASSTDSLGAYGYTF. The V and J genes are TRBV18 and TRBJ1-2; TRBD1 is a possible D gene (5 bases). Germline CDR1 reads KGHSH; CDR2 reads LQKENI. Trimming stripped 5 bases from V and 5 bases from J, with 18 bases between. CDR3 length equals 15 residues.

In this sample, this clonotype turned up once. This sequence joins TRBV3-1 and TRBJ1-2; D may be TRBD1 (5 bases). Per germline, CDR1 LGHDT and CDR2 YNNKEL (reference sequence). The V end lost 0 bases, the J end lost 2 bases, and 16 bases lay between the germline ends. The CDR3 is 17 residues long. The CDR3 loop reads CASSQDWSHRRNYGYTF. CDR3 in DNA: TGTGCCAGCAGCCAAGATTGGTCCCACAGGAGGAACTATGGCTACACCTTC. Together with reference TRBV3-1 and TRBJ1-2, the CDR3 gives the full variable domain: DTAVSQTPKYLVTQMGNDKSIKCEQNLGHDTMYWYKQDSKKFLKIMFSYNNKELIINETVPNRFSPKSPDKAHLNLHINSLELGDSAVYFCASSQDWSHRRNYGYTFGSGTRLTVV.

The chain employs TRBV9 and TRBJ1-1, with D unresolved. This CDR3 has 14 residues. Trimming shortened V by 2 bases and J by 1 base, and 9 bases separated the two germline ends. Germline V gene data show CDR1 as SGDLS and CDR2 as YYNGEE. CDR3 loop: CASSVKHANTEAFF. The CDR3 DNA is TGTGCCAGCAGCGTTAAACACGCGAACACTGAAGCTTTCTTT.

Many counts were recorded for this clonotype. V gene TRBV20-1 combines with J gene TRBJ1-1; tentatively, D is TRBD1 (6 bases). Germline assignment: CDR1 DFQATT and CDR2 SNEGSKA (reference sequence). V gave up 3 bases and J gave up 11 bases, with 13 bases separating them. This CDR3 spans 11 amino acids. The CDR3 sequence: CSASAGQRAFF. The CDR3 DNA follows: TGCAGTGCTAGTGCCGGACAGAGGGCTTTCTTT.

This chain links TRBV29-1 with TRBJ1-2; D ambiguous. The CDR3 has 14 residues. The V and J ends lost 5 bases and 1 base respectively, with 14 bases between them. The germline gives CDR1 SQVTM, CDR2 ANQGSEA. Here the CDR3 DNA reads TGCAGCGTTTTAAAAGAAGGCCATAACTATGGCTACACCTTC. Its protein is CSVLKEGHNYGYTF.

This clonotype has more than one count but fewer than ten. The chain recombines TRBV20-1 with TRBJ2-7; either TRBD1 or TRBD2 may supply D (5 bases each). The CDR3 sequence is 12 residues long. The V end was cut by 2 bases, the J end by 6 bases, with 11 bases between. CDR1 is DFQATT and CDR2 is SNEGSKA in the germline V gene (reference sequence). As DNA, the CDR3 is TGCAGTGCTAGAAGGGACCTGGGCGAGCAGTACTTC. Its protein product is CSARRDLGEQYF.